The 8 T cell receptor beta chains below were found in one sample sequenced in a study of chemoradiotherapy in HPV16-positive cancers. The repertoire was sequenced with immunoSEQ multiplex PCR; TCRdb's copy has only in-frame clones and lacks some. The table records a few thousand clones, 86% of them present only once. Sequenced material: tumor tissue, taken from a patient who underwent chemoradiotherapy. Source of these receptors: a human donor with HPV-associated anogenital cancer.

This sequence joins TRBV28 and TRBJ2-3; 11 bases are a match to TRBD1. The V gene end was trimmed by 8 bases and the J gene end by 4 bases; junction bases not matched to a gene: 2. The CDR3 extends over 13 amino acids. Germline-derived CDR1 and CDR2 are MDHEN and SYDVKM. CDR3 DNA: TGTGCCAGCGGACAGGGGGCGCCAGATACGCAGTATTTT. Amino acids: CASGQGAPDTQYF.

The chain employs TRBV7-9 and TRBJ1-1; D unresolved. Per the germline V gene, CDR1 is SEHNR and CDR2 is FQNEAQ (reference sequence). V dropped 2 bases and J dropped 4 bases, with 17 bases sitting between them. This CDR3 comprises 16 residues. This CDR3 is CASSLLGGDLGTEAFF. The CDR3 nucleotides are TGTGCCAGCAGCTTACTAGGTGGGGATTTGGGCACTGAAGCTTTCTTT.

This chain's CDR3 is CASSLRLAAYNEQFF. The CDR3 DNA sequence: TGTGCCAGCAGCCTACGACTAGCGGCTTACAATGAGCAGTTCTTC. The V gene is TRBV5-6, the J gene TRBJ2-1; 9 bases map to TRBD2. Germline assignment: CDR1 SGHDT and CDR2 YYEEEE. The CDR3 consists of 15 residues. The V gene end was trimmed by 4 bases and the J gene end by 4 bases; junction bases not matched to a gene: 6.

This rearrangement joins TRBV19 to TRBJ1-1; D gene ambiguous. CDR3 length: 12 amino acids. Germline V lookup: CDR1 LNHDA, CDR2 SQIVND (reference sequence). V lost 9 bases and J 4 bases, leaving 12 bases between the germline ends. Here the CDR3 DNA reads TGTGCCAGACTACAAGGCAGCACTGAAGCTTTCTTT. Protein sequence: CARLQGSTEAFF.

V usage is TRBV6-5 and J usage is TRBJ1-2; D perhaps matches TRBD1 (6 bases). Germline assignment: CDR1 MNHEY and CDR2 SVGAGI. The CDR3 has 14 amino acids. Deletions cut 5 bases from V and 5 bases from J, with 15 bases between. In nucleotides, the CDR3 is TGTGCCAGCAGTATTCACAGGGATAGTTATGGCTACACCTTC. It codes for CASSIHRDSYGYTF.

There are a few counts of this clone. This rearrangement joins TRBV5-1 to TRBJ2-3; 8 bases line up with TRBD1. The CDR3 has 18 residues. V was pared by 4 bases and J by 3 bases, with 16 bases of the junction left unmatched. Germline V gene lookup returns CDR1 SGHRS and CDR2 YFSETQ. CDR3 sequence reads: CASSPAPGQGGVTDTQYF. As DNA, the CDR3 is TGCGCCAGCAGCCCAGCCCCCGGACAGGGTGGAGTAACAGATACGCAGTATTTT.

This clone was detected only a few times. The chain uses TRBV11-3 and TRBJ2-3; 8 nucleotides agree with TRBD2. Trimming removed 5 bases from V and 6 bases from J; junction bases left unmatched: 7. This CDR3 contains 14 residues. The germline gives CDR1 SGHNT, CDR2 YENEEA. The CDR3 region has the DNA TGTGCCAGCAGCCTCGGACTAGCTTCGGATACGCAGTATTTT. It is translated as CASSLGLASDTQYF.

This chain joins TRBV29-1 and TRBJ1-1; TRBD1 matches at 10 bases. The CDR3 is 13 residues long. V gave up 5 bases and J gave up 5 bases; unmatched junction bases: 5. Germline V gives CDR1 SQVTM, CDR2 ANQGSEA. CDR3 sequence: CSVKTGGWTEAFF. For the CDR3, the DNA is TGCAGCGTTAAGACAGGGGGCTGGACTGAAGCTTTCTTT. Full variable domain (missing parts from reference TRBV29-1 and TRBJ1-1): SAVISQKPSRDICQRGTSLTIQCQVDSQVTMMFWYRQQPGQSLTLIATANQGSEATYESGFVIDKFPISRPNLTFSTLTVSNMSPEDSSIYLCSVKTGGWTEAFFGQGTRLTVV.